The 18 T cell receptor beta chains in this list originate from one sample, sequenced in a study of T cell changes during pregnancy in multiple sclerosis. Method: immunoSEQ multiplex PCR; TCRdb's copy keeps in-frame clones and lacks some. The table has about 69,000 clones, approximately 91% seen once. The starting material was peripheral blood, obtained in the third trimester of pregnancy. The source is a female donor with multiple sclerosis, enrolled in a pregnancy study.

The V call is TRBV6-6, the J call TRBJ2-7, with D hard to call. The V gene's germline CDR1 is MNHNY and CDR2 SVGAGI (reference sequence). The CDR3 spans 10 residues. V lost 6 bases to trimming and J lost 3 bases, with 3 bases between them. The CDR3 protein is CASSHYEQYF. The CDR3 region has the DNA TGTGCCAGCAGCCACTACGAGCAGTACTTC.

The chain carries TRBV18 and TRBJ2-1; 8 nucleotides match TRBD2. V shed 1 base and J 4 bases; nucleotides not matched to a gene: 3. Germline V gene sequence: CDR1 KGHSH, CDR2 LQKENI. CDR3 length: 15 amino acids. The CDR3 DNA follows: TGTGCCAGCTCACCACTTAGCGGGGTATACAATGAGCAGTTCTTC. It codes for CASSPLSGVYNEQFF.

This clone was observed once. The chain joins TRBV19 to TRBJ2-2; perhaps TRBD2 as D (6 bases). V was pared by 7 bases and J by 2 bases, with 14 bases between. The CDR3 extends over 15 amino acids. Germline V gives CDR1 LNHDA, CDR2 SQIVND (reference sequence). CDR3 sequence reads: CASKVAAINTGELFF. In DNA, the CDR3 is TGTGCCAGTAAAGTAGCGGCCATAAACACCGGGGAGCTGTTTTTT.

This chain uses TRBV9 with TRBJ1-1; D gene ambiguous. Trimming shortened V by 3 bases and J by 0 bases, and 9 bases separated the two germline ends. The CDR3 is 14 residues long. The germline V gene encodes CDR1 SGDLS and CDR2 YYNGEE. This chain's CDR3 is CASSAWAVNTEAFF. CDR3 DNA sequence: TGTGCCAGCAGCGCCTGGGCCGTGAACACTGAAGCTTTCTTT.

The CDR3 here is CASVGAGGRGNTIYF. The CDR3 DNA sequence: TGTGCCAGCGTCGGGGCGGGAGGGCGCGGAAACACCATATATTTT. This chain uses TRBV6-1 with TRBJ1-3; perhaps TRBD1 as D (5 bases). Germline V lookup: CDR1 MNHNS, CDR2 SASEGT. Trimming took off 8 bases at V and 4 bases at J, with 18 bases between the two ends. The CDR3 runs 15 residues.

This CDR3 reads CASSRRGSWDNEQFF. CDR3 DNA: TGTGCCAGCAGCCGTAGGGGGAGTTGGGACAATGAGCAGTTCTTC. This chain joins TRBV14 and TRBJ2-1, with D possibly matching TRBD1 (6 bases). The CDR3 length is 15 residues. Germline V gene data show CDR1 as SGHDN and CDR2 as FVKESK. Trimming took off 4 bases at V and 5 bases at J, with 15 bases between the two ends.

This chain connects TRBV7-9 to TRBJ2-1, with D possibly matching TRBD2 (5 bases). V was clipped by 5 bases and J by 8 bases, with 13 bases between them. Per the germline V gene, CDR1 is SEHNR and CDR2 is FQNEAQ (reference sequence). The CDR3 extends over 13 amino acids. The CDR3 reads CASSTERLYEQFF. The DNA of the CDR3 is TGTGCCAGCAGCACCGAGCGGTTATATGAGCAGTTCTTC. Full variable domain (outside the CDR3, taken from reference TRBV7-9 and TRBJ2-1): DTGVSQNPRHKITKRGQNVTFRCDPISEHNRLYWYRQTLGQGPEFLTYFQNEAQLEKSRLLSDRFSAERPKGSFSTLEIQRTEQGDSAMYLCASSTERLYEQFFGPGTRLTVL.

The V gene is TRBV10-2, the J gene TRBJ2-3; a weak D match, TRBD2 (6 bases). CDR1 is WSHSY, CDR2 SAAADI, per germline. V lost 1 base, J lost 0 bases, and 11 bases lay in between. CDR3 length equals 16 residues. For the CDR3, the DNA is TGCGCCAGCAGTGAGTACCTGGAGGGTAGCACAGATACGCAGTATTTT. This gives the protein CASSEYLEGSTDTQYF.

The chain is built from TRBV7-3 and TRBJ1-1; D is unresolved. Trimming pared 4 bases from V and 1 base from J, leaving 10 bases between. CDR1 is SGHTA, CDR2 FQGTGA, per germline. The length of the CDR3 is 14 residues. Here the CDR3 reads CASSSRGANTEAFF. The CDR3 DNA sequence: TGTGCCAGCAGCTCCCGAGGAGCGAACACTGAAGCTTTCTTT.

V is TRBV5-5 and J is TRBJ1-2; no definite D call. V was clipped by 3 bases and J by 4 bases, with 10 bases between them. Per germline, CDR1 SGHKS and CDR2 YYEKEE (reference sequence). There are 13 residues in the CDR3. The CDR3 sequence: CASSSYGIYGYTF. In DNA, the CDR3 is TGTGCCAGCAGCTCCTACGGGATCTATGGCTACACCTTC.

The V gene is TRBV11-1, the J gene TRBJ2-5, with 8 bases matching TRBD1. Unmatched junction bases numbered 13, after V lost 4 bases and J lost 3 bases. The CDR3 has 17 amino acids. CDR1 SGHAT and CDR2 FQDESV come from the germline V gene (reference sequence). CDR3 region: CASSSTRTGYGKETQYF. The CDR3 bases are TGTGCCAGCAGCTCGACTAGGACAGGGTACGGCAAAGAGACCCAGTACTTC.

This chain links TRBV6-4 with TRBJ2-2; 7 bases are a match to TRBD2. V shed 5 bases and J 3 bases; nucleotides not matched to a gene: 0. The CDR3 loop spans 13 amino acids. CDR1 and CDR2 (germline): MRHNA, SNTAGT. CDR3 region: CASSSGDTGELFF. DNA for the CDR3: TGTGCCAGCAGTAGCGGGGACACCGGGGAGCTGTTTTTT.

This chain uses TRBV11-2 with TRBJ1-4; D is undetermined. V lost 7 bases, J lost 2 bases, and 14 bases lay in between. CDR3 length equals 15 residues. Germline V gene data show CDR1 as SGHAT and CDR2 as FQNNGV. This chain's CDR3 is CASTFGPSTNEKLFF. CDR3 in DNA: TGTGCCAGCACTTTTGGCCCTTCCACTAATGAAAAACTGTTTTTT.

The chain employs TRBV29-1 and TRBJ1-2; a possible D gene is TRBD1 (5 bases). This CDR3 comprises 13 residues. Germline V gene data show CDR1 as SQVTM and CDR2 as ANQGSEA. Trimming cost V 3 bases and J 5 bases, with 13 bases left between them. The DNA of the CDR3 is TGCAGCGTTGAGCAGGGTTCTTTTTATGGCTACACCTTC. Translating gives CSVEQGSFYGYTF.

This clone was recorded once. This chain links TRBV10-3 with TRBJ2-7, with TRBD2 matching 8 bases. Germline CDR1 is ENHRY and CDR2 is SYGVKD. The CDR3 length is 14 residues. The CDR3 reads CAPSEGGLDYEQYF. Written as DNA, the CDR3 is TGTGCTCCCTCCGAAGGGGGACTAGATTACGAGCAGTACTTC.

This clone was counted only a few times. The chain employs TRBV5-1 and TRBJ2-7; 12 positions agree with TRBD1. The germline CDR1 and CDR2 sequences are SGHRS and YFSETQ. Trimming took 4 bases from V and 12 from J; bases not matched to a gene: 11. The CDR3 is made up of 14 amino acids. The CDR3 here is CASSQGTGGAKGYF. The CDR3 DNA reads as TGCGCCAGCAGCCAGGGGACAGGGGGCGCGAAGGGGTACTTC.

In DNA form, the CDR3 reads TGTGCCTGGACGGAGCAGGACTCCACTGAAGCTTTCTTT. Protein: CAWTEQDSTEAFF. This chain links TRBV30 with TRBJ1-1, with D unclear. The CDR3 totals 13 residues. Deletions cut 4 bases from V and 4 bases from J, with 13 bases between. Germline values: CDR1 GTSNPN, CDR2 SVGIG (reference sequence).

This chain joins TRBV7-2 and TRBJ1-1; 8 nucleotides line up with TRBD1. The CDR3 loop spans 15 amino acids. Per the germline V gene, CDR1 is SGHTA and CDR2 is FQGNSA. With V trimmed by 5 bases and J by 4 bases, 9 bases remained unmatched. The CDR3, as DNA: TGTGCCAGCAGCCCCCCCCAGGGGGCAGGCACTGAAGCTTTCTTT. Its protein is CASSPPQGAGTEAFF.